The 5 T cell receptor beta chains below come from one sample, sequenced in a study of CXCR4 blockade with PD-1 therapy in pancreatic cancer. Repertoires were generated with immunoSEQ multiplex PCR, while TCRdb's copy carries only in-frame clones and drops some. The data contain about 5,200 clones, roughly 50% of them singletons. Sequenced sample: tumor tissue. These receptors were taken from a human donor with pancreatic ductal adenocarcinoma.

This clone occurred once. The V gene is TRBV6-8, the J gene TRBJ2-7, with 7 nucleotides matching TRBD1. The V gene end was trimmed by 5 bases and the J gene end by 2 bases; junction bases not matched to a gene: 9. This CDR3 comprises 15 residues. CDR1 and CDR2 from the germline V gene are MNHGY and SAAAGT. In nucleotides, the CDR3 is TGTGCCAGCAGTAACAGGGGATTGGTGCCCTACGAGCAGTACTTC. This sequence encodes CASSNRGLVPYEQYF.

This sequence joins TRBV16 and TRBJ2-5, with a possible D match to TRBD2 (6 bases). V lost 3 bases to trimming and J lost 2 bases, with 19 bases between them. CDR3 length: 17 amino acids. CDR1 and CDR2 (germline): KGHSY, FQNENV. The CDR3 is CASSHSGNSGLQETQYF. The CDR3 coding sequence is TGTGCCAGCAGCCATTCGGGTAATAGCGGACTACAAGAGACCCAGTACTTC.

The chain employs TRBV15 and TRBJ2-5, with D hard to call. V lost 0 bases and J 1 base, leaving 9 bases between the germline ends. This CDR3 spans 15 amino acids. The germline V gene has CDR1 LNHNV and CDR2 YYDKDF (reference sequence). The CDR3 protein is CATSRDSSFQETQYF. The CDR3 nucleotides read TGTGCCACCAGCAGAGATTCAAGCTTCCAAGAGACCCAGTACTTC.

The J gene is TRBJ2-1, the V gene TRBV14; the D gene is possibly TRBD1 (5 bases). CDR1 is SGHDN, CDR2 FVKESK, per germline. This CDR3 region has 17 residues. Trimming took 2 bases from V and 0 from J, leaving 14 bases between them. CDR3 sequence (DNA): TGTGCCAGCAGCCAAATTGGGGCGATGAGCTCCTACAATGAGCAGTTCTTC. Translation gives CASSQIGAMSSYNEQFF.

J is TRBJ2-5 and V is TRBV14; 11 bases are a match to TRBD1. CDR3 size: 15 residues. The germline gives CDR1 SGHDN, CDR2 FVKESK. V gave up 5 bases and J gave up 5 bases; unmatched junction bases: 7. The chain's CDR3 is CASSTRTGGIETQYF. The CDR3 coding sequence is TGTGCCAGCAGCACACGGACAGGGGGCATTGAGACCCAGTACTTC.